The 24 T cell receptor beta chains below come from one sample, sequenced in a study of shared clonotypes between healthy human individuals. The protocol was immunoSEQ multiplex PCR, while the TCRdb copy is restricted to in-frame clones and leaves out a portion. The sample includes 2 million or so clones, just under 95% of them seen just once. As defined, naive CD8 cells were CD45RO-negative and positively selected for CCR7, with terminally differentiated effector memory CD45RA+ cells excluded. The sequenced sample consisted of naive CD8+ T cells sorted from blood. The receptors were sampled from a man between 18 and 35 years old in good health.

This clone was counted once. The CDR3 sequence: CASSIADSLEQFF. The CDR3 DNA reads as TGTGCCAGTAGTATTGCCGACAGTCTCGAGCAGTTCTTC. The chain links TRBV19 to TRBJ2-1, with a possible D match to TRBD1 (5 bases). This CDR3 contains 13 residues. The V end was cut by 3 bases, the J end by 10 bases, with 13 bases between. CDR1 and CDR2 (germline): LNHDA, SQIVND (reference sequence).

The CDR3 reads CASSLVGGAFTDTQYF. As DNA, the CDR3 is TGTGCCAGCAGCTTAGTCGGGGGGGCCTTCACAGATACGCAGTATTTT. The chain employs TRBV7-8 and TRBJ2-3, with TRBD2 matching over 8 bases. The J segment lost 2 bases and the V segment lost 1 base, leaving 5 bases of the junction unmatched. From germline, CDR1 is SGHVS and CDR2 FQNEAQ. CDR3 size: 16 residues.

The chain uses TRBV27 and TRBJ1-6, with 7 positions matching TRBD1. Losses at the gene ends were 3 bases for V and 5 bases for J; bases not matched to a gene: 1. The CDR3 length is 14 residues. Germline CDR1 is MNHEY and CDR2 is SMNVEV (reference sequence). The CDR3 sequence is CASSFTGDNSPLHF. As DNA, the CDR3 is TGTGCCAGCAGTTTCACAGGGGATAATTCACCCCTCCACTTT.

V usage is TRBV9 and J usage is TRBJ1-1, with D possibly matching TRBD1 (5 bases). Germline CDR1 and CDR2: SGDLS and YYNGEE. The CDR3 is made up of 16 amino acids. The V end was cut by 3 bases, the J end by 1 base, with 16 bases between. CDR3 nucleotides: TGTGCCAGCAGCGCCAACCCCCCCACAGGGAACACTGAAGCTTTCTTT. Residues: CASSANPPTGNTEAFF.

This clone was detected only once. This chain connects TRBV5-1 to TRBJ1-3; 7 nucleotides agree with TRBD1. This CDR3 contains 16 residues. The germline V gene has CDR1 SGHRS and CDR2 YFSETQ. V lost 0 bases to trimming and J lost 0 bases; unmatched junction nucleotides: 3. The CDR3 DNA reads as TGCGCCAGCAGCTTGGGGACAGGAAGCTCTGGAAACACCATATATTTT. Its translation is CASSLGTGSSGNTIYF.

The V gene is TRBV18, the J gene TRBJ2-7; weak D call: TRBD1 (6 bases). Germline lookup yields CDR1 KGHSH and CDR2 LQKENI. The CDR3 spans 14 residues. The V end lost 2 bases, the J end lost 3 bases, and 11 bases lay between the germline ends. The CDR3 coding sequence is TGTGCCAGCTCACCATTAGGGACATTCTACGAGCAGTACTTC. The encoded protein is CASSPLGTFYEQYF.

This clone was seen once. This chain joins TRBV7-9 and TRBJ2-2, with 7 bases that match TRBD2. V gave up 6 bases and J gave up 0 bases; unmatched junction bases: 16. Per the germline V gene, CDR1 is SEHNR and CDR2 is FQNEAQ (reference sequence). This CDR3 is built from 19 residues. CDR3 DNA sequence: TGTGCCAGCAGGTCCCGGCCCGGGCTAGCGGTCCCGAACACCGGGGAGCTGTTTTTT. Translation gives CASRSRPGLAVPNTGELFF.

The chain has TRBV5-1 and TRBJ2-2; TRBD1 might be the D (5 bases). Trimming removed 4 bases at V and 2 bases at J, with 15 bases between. The CDR3 covers 16 residues. Germline CDR1 SGHRS, CDR2 YFSETQ. The CDR3: CASSPRDSTNTGELFF. CDR3 nucleotides: TGCGCCAGCAGCCCGCGCGACAGTACCAACACCGGGGAGCTGTTTTTT.

This sequence joins TRBV2 and TRBJ1-1; the match to TRBD1 covers 7 bases. CDR1 and CDR2 from the germline V gene are SNHLY and FYNNEI. The V segment lost 5 bases and the J segment 3 bases; nucleotides outside the gene matches: 9. The CDR3 runs to 15 residues. The CDR3 is CASSRQTTGDTEAFF. CDR3 bases: TGTGCCAGCAGTCGCCAGACAACAGGGGACACTGAAGCTTTCTTT.

The chain is built from TRBV25-1 and TRBJ1-1; unclear D gene. V lost 4 bases to trimming and J lost 1 base, with 7 bases between them. Germline V gives CDR1 MGHDK, CDR2 SYGVNS. CDR3 length: 13 amino acids. The CDR3: CASSVWENTEAFF. For the CDR3, the DNA is TGTGCCAGCAGTGTGTGGGAGAACACTGAAGCTTTCTTT.

In this sample, this clone turned up once. V is TRBV10-3 and J is TRBJ2-7; the D is unclear. CDR3 length: 14 residues. Trimming cost V 0 bases and J 1 base, with 7 bases left between them. The germline V gene has CDR1 ENHRY and CDR2 SYGVKD. The DNA for the CDR3 is TGTGCCATCAGTGAGTCCCCAGAATCCTACGAGCAGTACTTC. It yields the protein CAISESPESYEQYF.

V gene TRBV28 combines with J gene TRBJ2-1; 9 bases are a match to TRBD1. With 8 bases clipped from V and 5 bases from J, the junction kept 7 bases outside the gene matches. Germline-derived CDR1 and CDR2 are MDHEN and SYDVKM. This CDR3 region has 14 residues. CDR3 nucleotides: TGTGCCAGCTTAGCGACAGGGGGTAACAATGAGCAGTTCTTC. Translated: CASLATGGNNEQFF.

The chain couples TRBV5-6 to TRBJ2-3, with D perhaps matching TRBD1 or TRBD2 (5 bases each). The V and J ends lost 4 bases and 2 bases respectively, with 14 bases between them. Germline assignment: CDR1 SGHDT and CDR2 YYEEEE. The CDR3 sequence is 15 residues long. This CDR3 is CASSGSWDLTDTQYF. The CDR3 DNA is TGTGCCAGCAGCGGCTCCTGGGACCTCACAGATACGCAGTATTTT.

On this clone: The identical CDR3 is also encoded by other nucleotide sequences in the sample. This chain connects TRBV27 to TRBJ2-7; weak D call: TRBD1 (6 bases). The CDR3 runs 13 residues. Deletions cut 2 bases from V and 2 bases from J, with 7 bases between. Germline assignment: CDR1 MNHEY and CDR2 SMNVEV (reference sequence). The CDR3 DNA follows: TGTGCCAGCAGTTTACAGGGGACCTACGAGCAGTACTTC. This codes for CASSLQGTYEQYF.

This clone is a singleton in its sample. The V gene is TRBV27, the J gene TRBJ2-7; D might be TRBD1 or TRBD2, each matching 5 bases. This CDR3 contains 12 residues. Trimming cost V 5 bases and J 7 bases, with 12 bases left between them. Germline V lookup: CDR1 MNHEY, CDR2 SMNVEV (reference sequence). CDR3 amino acids: CASSHPGREQYF. In DNA, the CDR3 is TGTGCCAGCAGTCACCCGGGGCGGGAGCAGTACTTC.

The CDR3 loop reads CASSMEGSTGELFF. The CDR3 bases are TGTGCCAGTAGTATGGAAGGGAGCACCGGGGAGCTGTTTTTT. The chain joins TRBV19 to TRBJ2-2, with a possible D match to TRBD2 (5 bases). The ends were cut back, 3 bases at V and 4 bases at J, with 9 bases in the middle. The CDR3 consists of 14 residues. Germline V gene lookup returns CDR1 LNHDA and CDR2 SQIVND (reference sequence).

V usage is TRBV27 and J usage is TRBJ2-2, with TRBD1 identical over 8 bases. This CDR3 contains 13 residues. CDR1 is MNHEY and CDR2 is SMNVEV in the germline V gene (reference sequence). After removal of 8 bases from V and 1 base from J, the junction contained 0 bases not matched to a gene. The CDR3 protein is CASGTGNTGELFF. Here the CDR3 DNA reads TGTGCCAGCGGGACAGGGAACACCGGGGAGCTGTTTTTT.

The rearrangement links TRBV2 to TRBJ2-3, with 8 bases identical to TRBD2. V dropped 7 bases and J dropped 3; count of bases not matched to a gene: 6. The CDR3 extends over 14 amino acids. Germline lookup yields CDR1 SNHLY and CDR2 FYNNEI. Here the CDR3 DNA reads TGTGCCAGCAAAGCGGGGGTTTTAACAGATACGCAGTATTTT. This translates into CASKAGVLTDTQYF. Based on the CDR3 plus reference TRBV2 and TRBJ2-3, the full variable domain is EPEVTQTPSHQVTQMGQEVILRCVPISNHLYFYWYRQILGQKVEFLVSFYNNEISEKSEIFDDQFSVERPDGSNFTLKIRSTKLEDSAMYFCASKAGVLTDTQYFGPGTRLTVL.

The chain recombines TRBV19 with TRBJ1-5; a weak D match, TRBD1 (5 bases). The CDR3 totals 16 residues. Trimming left V 7 bases short and J 1 base short, with 17 bases between. Germline V gene lookup returns CDR1 LNHDA and CDR2 SQIVND (reference sequence). The CDR3: CASNFGTLLSNQPQHF. The DNA for the CDR3 is TGTGCCAGTAATTTCGGGACCCTCCTCAGCAATCAGCCCCAGCATTTT.

The gene calls are TRBV9 and TRBJ2-3; D is uncertain. This CDR3 is 15 amino acids long. The V and J ends lost 4 bases and 3 bases respectively, with 15 bases between them. Germline CDR1 and CDR2: SGDLS and YYNGEE. The CDR3 region is CASSHDWGSTDTQYF. The CDR3 bases are TGTGCCAGCAGCCACGACTGGGGATCGACAGATACGCAGTATTTT.

V and J are TRBV19 and TRBJ2-1; 11 bases match TRBD2. V shed 1 base, J shed 7 bases, and the junction held 6 bases outside the gene matches. The length of the CDR3 is 16 residues. Germline V gene data show CDR1 as LNHDA and CDR2 as SQIVND (reference sequence). DNA for the CDR3: TGTGCCAGTAGTATAGGAGGGACTAGCGGAAGGAATGAGCAGTTCTTC. Translated: CASSIGGTSGRNEQFF.

The chain links TRBV28 to TRBJ1-1, with D hard to call. From germline, CDR1 is MDHEN and CDR2 SYDVKM. V was pared by 3 bases and J by 6 bases, with 8 bases between. The CDR3 is 12 residues long. The CDR3 bases are TGTGCCAGCAGTTTTAGCGTCTCTGAAGCTTTCTTT. This codes for CASSFSVSEAFF. Based on the CDR3 plus reference TRBV28 and TRBJ1-1, the full variable domain is DVKVTQSSRYLVKRTGEKVFLECVQDMDHENMFWYRQDPGLGLRLIYFSYDVKMKEKGDIPEGYSVSREKKERFSLILESASTNQTSMYLCASSFSVSEAFFGQGTRLTVV.

The chain is built from TRBV2 and TRBJ1-1, with D uncertain. The CDR3 spans 16 residues. Trimming shortened V by 1 base and J by 0 bases, and 12 bases separated the two germline ends. The germline CDR1 and CDR2 sequences are SNHLY and FYNNEI. CDR3 coding DNA: TGTGCCAGCAGTGAAGAGACGGATACTATGAACACTGAAGCTTTCTTT. Translated, it gives CASSEETDTMNTEAFF.

The rearrangement joins TRBV6-5 to TRBJ1-1; 7 positions match TRBD1. CDR1 and CDR2 (germline): MNHEY, SVGAGI. The CDR3 has 12 amino acids. The junction had 2 bases not matched to a gene; V was cut back by 2 bases and J by 8 bases. The CDR3 sequence: CASSYEGGEAFF. The DNA for the CDR3 is TGTGCCAGCAGTTACGAAGGGGGCGAAGCTTTCTTT.